This TCR beta chain derives from a study of blood T cells in healthy people across ages. Primers used in a second PCR of roughly 6 to 11 cycles were a sample-barcoded 5' primer and a J-beta primer mix. Each cDNA molecule was tagged by a template-switch adaptor that had 12 random nucleotides. TCRdb fed the 5' RACE reads into MiXCR, producing one record per CDR3 protein. The sample includes roughly 730,000 distinct CDR3 sequences, about 61% of them seen just once. Germline CDR1 and CDR2: MDHEN and SYDVKM. This CDR3 spans 14 amino acids. The junction had 8 bases not matched to a gene; V was cut back by 8 bases and J by 1 base.

Sequenced: blood. V and J are TRBV28 and TRBJ2-7, with 7 bases lining up with TRBD1. The sequence derives from a man aged 35 to 55 in good health. CDR3 region: CASHRGEESYEQYF. In nucleotides, the CDR3 is TGTGCCAGCCACAGGGGTGAGGAGTCCTACGAGCAGTACTTC.